Presented here are 13 T cell receptor beta chains from one specimen sequenced in a study of T cells in narcolepsy. This table comes from immunoSEQ multiplex PCR, and its TCRdb copy is limited to in-frame clones, with some not included. Of about 27,000 clones in the sample, about 89% were seen once. Sequenced: CD45RA- memory CD4+ T cells from PBMCs. The receptors derive from a human donor with narcolepsy.

This chain uses TRBV6-5 with TRBJ1-5; 7 bases line up with TRBD1. Germline loops: CDR1 MNHEY, CDR2 SVGAGI. V was clipped by 4 bases and J by 2 bases; unmatched bases: 5. The CDR3 has 15 residues. The CDR3 DNA reads as TGTGCCAGCAGTTCTGGGACAGATCGCAATCAGCCCCAGCATTTT. It translates to CASSSGTDRNQPQHF.

J is TRBJ2-2 and V is TRBV23-1; D ambiguous. TRBV23-1 is an ORF, with its function uncertain. The CDR3 extends over 16 amino acids. V lost 7 bases to trimming and J lost 5 bases, with 20 bases between them. CDR3 loop: CASTPARPVPTGELFF. As DNA, the CDR3 is TGCGCCAGCACCCCCGCCCGCCCGGTACCTACCGGGGAGCTGTTTTTT.

This clone came up once. This chain joins TRBV28 and TRBJ1-1; the D gene is possibly TRBD1 (6 bases). This CDR3 contains 13 residues. Germline loops: CDR1 MDHEN, CDR2 SYDVKM. Trimming left V 6 bases short and J 1 base short, with 9 bases between. CDR3 DNA: TGTGCCAGCAGGTGGGGGGCGAACACTGAAGCTTTCTTT. Its protein is CASRWGANTEAFF.

This chain uses TRBV28 with TRBJ1-5; weak D call: TRBD1 (6 bases). The CDR3 totals 14 residues. V was pared by 2 bases and J by 9 bases, with 14 bases between. The germline V gene encodes CDR1 MDHEN and CDR2 SYDVKM. The CDR3 protein is CASSLGGAGWPQHF. Here the CDR3 DNA reads TGTGCCAGCAGTTTAGGGGGGGCCGGCTGGCCCCAGCATTTT.

The CDR3 protein is CASSRTGGGYTF. As DNA, the CDR3 is TGCGCCAGCAGCCGGACGGGGGGCGGCTACACCTTC. V and J are TRBV10-1 and TRBJ1-2; TRBD1 might be the D (6 bases). There are 12 residues in the CDR3. Germline values: CDR1 WNHNN, CDR2 SYGVQD (reference sequence). V gave up 6 bases and J gave up 8 bases, with 13 bases separating them.

This clone turned up a few times. The chain carries TRBV7-8 and TRBJ1-3, with TRBD1 identical over 7 bases. The V gene end was trimmed by 6 bases and the J gene end by 5 bases; junction bases not matched to a gene: 7. This CDR3 has 14 residues. CDR1 is SGHVS, CDR2 FQNEAQ, per germline. The CDR3 loop reads CASRPDRDRNTIYF. As DNA, the CDR3 is TGTGCCAGCAGGCCTGACAGGGACCGAAACACCATATATTTT.

The rearrangement uses TRBV7-9 and TRBJ2-3, with D perhaps matching TRBD1 (6 bases). V lost 7 bases and J lost 5, with 10 bases in between. Germline-derived CDR1 and CDR2 are SEHNR and FQNEAQ (reference sequence). CDR3 size: 12 residues. This CDR3 reads CASNRGQDTQYF. The CDR3 coding sequence is TGTGCCAGCAATAGGGGACAAGATACGCAGTATTTT.

The chain is built from TRBV5-4 and TRBJ1-6; D is perhaps TRBD1 (5 bases). V was shortened by 4 bases and J by 7 bases, with 18 bases between the two germline ends. This CDR3 contains 16 residues. Germline V lookup: CDR1 SGHNT, CDR2 YYREEE (reference sequence). DNA for the CDR3: TGTGCCAGCAGCCTACTCTCCGGGACGGAAAATTCACCCCTCCACTTT. Amino acid sequence: CASSLLSGTENSPLHF.

The chain is built from TRBV18 and TRBJ2-5; D gene ambiguous. Trimming removed 5 bases from V and 0 bases from J, with 1 base in between. The CDR3 covers 11 residues. Germline CDR1 and CDR2: KGHSH and LQKENI. The DNA of the CDR3 is TGTGCCAGCTCAAACCAAGAGACCCAGTACTTC. It encodes CASSNQETQYF. Looking up the rest from reference TRBV18 and TRBJ2-5 gives the full variable domain: NAGVMQNPRHLVRRRGQEARLRCSPMKGHSHVYWYRQLPEEGLKFMVYLQKENIIDESGMPKERFSAEFPKEGPSILRIQQVVRGDSAAYFCASSNQETQYFGPGTRLLVL.

The chain couples TRBV7-8 to TRBJ1-1, with D unresolved. There are 16 residues in the CDR3. V lost 4 bases, J lost 0 bases, and 15 bases lay in between. Germline CDR1 and CDR2: SGHVS and FQNEAQ. The DNA of the CDR3 is TGTGCCAGCAGCTGGTCGGGGAACTTCATGAACACTGAAGCTTTCTTT. Translating it yields CASSWSGNFMNTEAFF.

V and J are TRBV11-2 and TRBJ2-3, with D unresolved. Germline values: CDR1 SGHAT, CDR2 FQNNGV. This CDR3 is built from 14 residues. V was trimmed by 8 bases and J by 1 base, leaving 13 bases between them. In DNA form, the CDR3 reads TGTGCCAGCTCTCCCATCTGGGGCACAGATACGCAGTATTTT. Encoded protein: CASSPIWGTDTQYF.

As for this clone: At one boundary the junction diverges from the germline segment, which might be a read error. The chain is built from TRBV6-1 and TRBJ2-1; maybe TRBD2 (5 bases). Per germline, CDR1 MNHNS and CDR2 SASEGT. The CDR3 runs 13 residues. The CDR3 region is CASSQASGNEQFF. CDR3 coding DNA: TGTGCCAGCAGTCAAGCGAGCGGCAATGAGCAGTTCTTC.

This clone was seen a few times. The gene calls are TRBV6-6 and TRBJ1-2; 8 nucleotides agree with TRBD1. Germline V gene data show CDR1 as MNHNY and CDR2 as SVGAGI (reference sequence). The junction had 10 bases not matched to a gene; V was cut back by 6 bases and J by 4 bases. The CDR3 consists of 15 residues. The CDR3 here is CASSPPRDRPYGYTF. Written as DNA, the CDR3 is TGTGCCAGCAGCCCCCCTCGGGACAGGCCCTATGGCTACACCTTC.